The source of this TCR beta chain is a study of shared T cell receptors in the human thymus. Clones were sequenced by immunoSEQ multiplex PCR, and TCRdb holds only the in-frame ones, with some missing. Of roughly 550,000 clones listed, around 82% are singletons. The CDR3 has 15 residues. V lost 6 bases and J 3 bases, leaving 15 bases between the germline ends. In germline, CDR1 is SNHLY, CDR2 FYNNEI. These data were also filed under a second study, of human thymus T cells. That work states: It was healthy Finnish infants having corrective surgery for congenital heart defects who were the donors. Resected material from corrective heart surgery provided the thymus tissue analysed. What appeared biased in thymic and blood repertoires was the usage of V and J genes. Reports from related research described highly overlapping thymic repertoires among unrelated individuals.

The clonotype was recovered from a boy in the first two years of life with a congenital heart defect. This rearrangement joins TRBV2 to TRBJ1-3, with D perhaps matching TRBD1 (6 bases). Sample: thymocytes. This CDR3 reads CASRGPGVNGNTIYF. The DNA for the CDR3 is TGTGCCAGCAGGGGCCCAGGGGTTAATGGAAACACCATATATTTT.